The next 7 T cell receptor beta chains were all read from a single sample in a study of HIV-infected patients and healthy controls. Antiretroviral therapy had run roughly three months, about 14 weeks, before follow-up blood collection. The repertoire came from unfractionated whole blood and reflected all unsorted peripheral T cells. About 540 ng RNA was reverse transcribed with alpha and beta constant-region primers. Alpha and beta chain libraries were made separately by chain-specific third strand synthesis with multiplexing indices. Each CDR3 protein gets one entry after TCRdb re-called the 5' RACE reads with MiXCR. Of roughly 20,000 distinct CDR3 sequences listed, approximately 9% were seen once; the top ten hold about 20%. Sequenced here: blood, sampled during antiretroviral therapy. The receptors come from an adult with HIV infection.

This clonotype was recorded at least ten times. V and J are TRBV19 and TRBJ2-1; D remains unclear. Trimming removed 4 bases at V and 4 bases at J, with 11 bases between. This CDR3 comprises 14 residues. In germline, CDR1 is LNHDA, CDR2 SQIVND (reference sequence). For the CDR3, the DNA is TGTGCCAGTAGTACCCTTAGATTATACAATGAGCAGTTCTTC. Translated: CASSTLRLYNEQFF.

This clonotype was seen many times. The chain joins TRBV4-1 to TRBJ1-1; possible D gene TRBD1, 6 bases. Germline CDR1 reads MGHRA; CDR2 reads YSYEKL. V lost 4 bases and J lost 0, with 9 bases in between. This CDR3 is built from 14 residues. Here the CDR3 DNA reads TGCGCCAGCAGCCTTCGGACAGTGAACACTGAAGCTTTCTTT. Translating it yields CASSLRTVNTEAFF.

This clonotype was recorded many times. The chain joins TRBV5-1 to TRBJ1-1; 12 bases line up with TRBD1. The ends lost 3 bases at V and 6 bases at J; junction bases unmatched: 3. In germline, CDR1 is SGHRS, CDR2 YFSETQ. The CDR3 is 14 residues long. The CDR3 DNA reads TGCGCCAGCAGCTCGGGACAGGGGGCTGCTGAAGCTTTCTTT. It encodes CASSSGQGAAEAFF.

This clonotype was detected only once. This sequence joins TRBV18 and TRBJ1-1; 7 bases line up with TRBD1. CDR3 length: 14 residues. The germline V gene encodes CDR1 KGHSH and CDR2 LQKENI. V shed 2 bases, J shed 8 bases, and the junction held 8 bases outside the gene matches. The CDR3 DNA follows: TGTGCCAGCTCACCAGAGACAGGGATGAGGGAAGCTTTCTTT. Its protein product is CASSPETGMREAFF.

The sample holds many counts of this clonotype. The chain joins TRBV7-9 to TRBJ1-1; TRBD1 matches at 11 bases. Germline assignment: CDR1 SEHNR and CDR2 FQNEAQ (reference sequence). The CDR3 is 15 residues long. V trimming: 1 base; J trimming: 5 bases; junction bases outside the gene matches: 3. In DNA form, the CDR3 reads TGTGCCAGCAGCTTAGGGGGGACAGGGGGGACTGAAGCTTTCTTT. Its translation: CASSLGGTGGTEAFF.

This clonotype has ten or more counts. The gene calls are TRBV7-8 and TRBJ1-1; 7 nucleotides line up with TRBD1. The junction had 5 bases not matched to a gene; V was cut back by 5 bases and J by 11 bases. CDR3 length equals 11 residues. Germline lookup yields CDR1 SGHVS and CDR2 FQNEAQ. CDR3 coding DNA: TGTGCCAGCAGCCCCGACAGGGTCGCTTTCTTT. This sequence encodes CASSPDRVAFF.

This clonotype was observed many times. V and J are TRBV19 and TRBJ1-2; D uncertain. The germline CDR1 and CDR2 sequences are LNHDA and SQIVND (reference sequence). V shed 7 bases and J shed 4 bases, with 16 bases lying between them. CDR3 length equals 14 residues. CDR3 protein: CASNSQPGGYGYTF. CDR3 sequence (DNA): TGTGCCAGTAACTCTCAGCCGGGCGGCTATGGCTACACCTTC.